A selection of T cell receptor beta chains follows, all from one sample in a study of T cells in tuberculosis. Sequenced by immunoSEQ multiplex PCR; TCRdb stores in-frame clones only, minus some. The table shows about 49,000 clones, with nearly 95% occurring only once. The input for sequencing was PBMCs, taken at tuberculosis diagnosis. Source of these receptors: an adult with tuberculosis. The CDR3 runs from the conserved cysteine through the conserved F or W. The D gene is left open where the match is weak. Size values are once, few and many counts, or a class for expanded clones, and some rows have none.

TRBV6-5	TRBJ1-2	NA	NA	TGTGCCAGCAGTCCCCTAGAGCGTCAGTTGTATGGCTACACCTTC	CASSPLERQLYGYTF
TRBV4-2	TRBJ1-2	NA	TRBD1	TGTGCCAGCAGCCCGGACAGGGATGGCTACACCTTC	CASSPDRDGYTF
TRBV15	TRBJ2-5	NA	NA	TGTGCCACCAGCAGAGATTCGGACTCCCAAGAGACCCAGTACTTC	CATSRDSDSQETQYF
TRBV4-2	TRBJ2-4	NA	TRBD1	TGTGCCAGCAGCCTGGACAGGGTTAAGTATTACTTC	CASSLDRVKYYF
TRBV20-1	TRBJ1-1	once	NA	TGCAGTGCTAGAATACAGGTTGAAGCTTTCTTT	CSARIQVEAFF
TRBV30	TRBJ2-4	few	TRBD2	TGTGCCTGGAGTGTACTGGGGGGGATTCAGTACTTC	CAWSVLGGIQYF
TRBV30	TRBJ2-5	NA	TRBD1	TGTGCCTGGAGGGAGACCGGGACAGGGCAAGAGACCCAGTACTTC	CAWRETGTGQETQYF
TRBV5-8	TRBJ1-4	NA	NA	TGTGCCAGCAGCTTGGGAGGTGTCGAAAAACTGTTTTTT	CASSLGGVEKLFF
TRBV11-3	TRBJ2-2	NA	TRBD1	TGTGCCAGCAGCCCCCCAGGGGGTGGTACCGGGGAGCTGTTTTTT	CASSPPGGGTGELFF
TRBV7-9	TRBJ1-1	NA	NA	TGTGCCAGCAGCTTACGAGGTGGAGACACTGAAGCTTTCTTT	CASSLRGGDTEAFF
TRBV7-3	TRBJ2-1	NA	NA	TGTGCCAGCAGCTCCAATTTCGTCCTAGCGCCCCACTCCTACAATGAGCAGTTCTTC	CASSSNFVLAPHSYNEQFF
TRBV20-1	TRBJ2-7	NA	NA	TGCAGTGCTAGACCGGAGATCGAGCAGTACTTC	CSARPEIEQYF
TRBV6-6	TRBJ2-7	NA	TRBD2	TGTGCCAGCAGAGAGCGGGAGGCGGGTTCCTACGAGCAGTACTTC	CASREREAGSYEQYF
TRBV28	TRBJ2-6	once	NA	TGTGCCAGCAGTCCAACGCTAGCCTCGGGGGCCAACGTCCTGACTTTC	CASSPTLASGANVLTF
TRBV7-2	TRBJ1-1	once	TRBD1	TGTGCCAGCAGCAAACGACAGGGGAGTGAAGCTTTCTTT	CASSKRQGSEAFF
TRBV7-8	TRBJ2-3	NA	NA	TGTGCCAGCAGCTTACCCTCGGATACGCAGTATTTT	CASSLPSDTQYF
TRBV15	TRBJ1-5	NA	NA	TGTGCCACCAGCAGAGATGCTGTAGATCCGAATCAGCCCCAGCATTTT	CATSRDAVDPNQPQHF
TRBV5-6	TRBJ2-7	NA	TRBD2	TGTGCCAGCAGCTTGGTGGGTAGCGGGAGCTCCTACGAGCAGTACTTC	CASSLVGSGSSYEQYF
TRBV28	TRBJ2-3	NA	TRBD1	TGTGCCAGCAGCCCCGGGACAGCCAGCACAGATACGCAGTATTTT	CASSPGTASTDTQYF
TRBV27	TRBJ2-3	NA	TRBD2	TGTGCCAGCAGTCCACGACTAGCCGTTACAACCGATACGCAGTATTTT	CASSPRLAVTTDTQYF
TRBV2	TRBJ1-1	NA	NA	TGTGCCAGCAGTCTCGGCGGCTTCATGAACACTGAAGCTTTCTTT	CASSLGGFMNTEAFF
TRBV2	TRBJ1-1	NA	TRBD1	TGTGCCAGCAGCGACACCCGACAGGGACAAGCTTTCTTT	CASSDTRQGQAFF
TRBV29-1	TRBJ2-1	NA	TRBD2	TGCAGCGTGCGACTAGCGGGAGGCACAAAGGACAATGAGCAGTTCTTC	CSVRLAGGTKDNEQFF
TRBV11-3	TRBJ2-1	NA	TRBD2	TGTGCCAGCAGCTTAGACGGCGGGAGGTCCTACAATGAGCAGTTCTTC	CASSLDGGRSYNEQFF
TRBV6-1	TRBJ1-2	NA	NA	TGTGCCAGCAGTGAAGCTGCTCAGGGGACCTATGGCTACACCTTC	CASSEAAQGTYGYTF
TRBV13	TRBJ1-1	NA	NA	TGTGCCAGCAGCGAGTGGGGGGTCATGAACACTGAAGCTTTCTTT	CASSEWGVMNTEAFF
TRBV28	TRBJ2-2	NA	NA	TGTGCCAGCAGGTCCGCAGGGTTGGCTAGTACCGGGGAGCTGTTTTTT	CASRSAGLASTGELFF
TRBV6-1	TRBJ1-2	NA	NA	TGTGCCAGCAGTGACCCTACAGGATTAAACTATGGCTACACCTTC	CASSDPTGLNYGYTF
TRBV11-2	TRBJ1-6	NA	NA	TGTGCCAGCAGCTTAGATTGGCAGGGAACTAATTCACCCCTCCACTTT	CASSLDWQGTNSPLHF
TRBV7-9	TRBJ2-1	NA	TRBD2	TGTGCCAGCAGCTGGACTAGCGGGACCTACAATGAGCAGTTCTTC	CASSWTSGTYNEQFF
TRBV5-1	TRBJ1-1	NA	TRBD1	TGCGCCAGCAGCTTGGGAAATCAGGGGGCCCCCGGGGCTTTCTTT	CASSLGNQGAPGAFF
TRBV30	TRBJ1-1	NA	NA	TGTGCCTGGAGAGTGGACACGTTAATGGACACTGAAGCTTTCTTT	CAWRVDTLMDTEAFF
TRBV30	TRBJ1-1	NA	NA	TGTGCCTGGAGTTCGCAGTTTGAAGCTTTCTTT	CAWSSQFEAFF
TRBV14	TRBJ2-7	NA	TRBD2	TGTGCCAGCAGCCTCGGACTAGCAGTAAACGAGCAGTACTTC	CASSLGLAVNEQYF
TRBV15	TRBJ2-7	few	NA	TGTGCCACCAGCAGTCTAGGCTACGAGCAGTACTTC	CATSSLGYEQYF
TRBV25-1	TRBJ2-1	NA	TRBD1	TGTGCCAGCAATTCTCGACAGGGGTCTTACAATGAGCAGTTCTTC	CASNSRQGSYNEQFF
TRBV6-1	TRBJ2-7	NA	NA	TGTGCCAGCAGTGACCTTTACGAGCAGTACTTC	CASSDLYEQYF
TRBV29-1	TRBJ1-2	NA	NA	TGCAGCGTTGAATATCACCGCAGGGAGGGGTACACCTTC	CSVEYHRREGYTF
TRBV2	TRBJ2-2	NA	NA	TGTGCCAGCAGTGAAGAAGGGGCCAGGACCGGGGAGCTGTTTTTT	CASSEEGARTGELFF
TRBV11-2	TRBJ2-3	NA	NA	TGTGCCAGCAGCTTAGAGGGGCGAGATACGCAGTATTTT	CASSLEGRDTQYF
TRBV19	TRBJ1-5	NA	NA	TGTGCCAGTAGTATAGACCCAGCGGACCAGCCCCAGCATTTT	CASSIDPADQPQHF
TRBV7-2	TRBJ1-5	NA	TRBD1	TGTGCCAGCAGCTTAAGGACAGGGAATCAGCCCCAGCATTTT	CASSLRTGNQPQHF
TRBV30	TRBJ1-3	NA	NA	TGTGCCTGGAGTGTTGGGGGACTAAACACCATATATTTT	CAWSVGGLNTIYF
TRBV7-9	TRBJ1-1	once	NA	TGTGCCAGCAGCCCTTTTGGACAGCAGAACACTGAAGCTTTCTTT	CASSPFGQQNTEAFF
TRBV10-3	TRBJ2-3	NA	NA	TGTGCCATCAGTGAGTCGGGACTGAGGGGTACGCAGTATTTT	CAISESGLRGTQYF
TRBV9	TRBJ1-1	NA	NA	TGTGCCAGCAGCCCCCGCGGGTTGAACACTGAAGCTTTCTTT	CASSPRGLNTEAFF
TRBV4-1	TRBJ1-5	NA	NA	TGCGCCAGCAGCCAGGTTTTGATAGATTCGCCCCAGCATTTT	CASSQVLIDSPQHF
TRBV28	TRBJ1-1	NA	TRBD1	TGTGCCAGCGACCCGGGACAGGGGAACACTGAAGCTTTCTTT	CASDPGQGNTEAFF
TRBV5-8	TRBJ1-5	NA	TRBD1	TGTGCCAGCAGCTTAGGACAGGGATCTGGCAATCAGCCCCAGCATTTT	CASSLGQGSGNQPQHF
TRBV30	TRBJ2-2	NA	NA	TGTGCCTGGAGTGTACGGTGGACCGGGGAGCTGTTTTTT	CAWSVRWTGELFF
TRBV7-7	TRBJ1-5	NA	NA	TGTGCTAGCAGTCCGCCTCGGTTTCATAGCAATCAGCCCCAGCATTTT	CASSPPRFHSNQPQHF
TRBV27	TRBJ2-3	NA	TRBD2	TGTGCCAGCAGTCCGGCCCGAGGGCTAGCGGGAGCAACAGATACGCAGTATTTT	CASSPARGLAGATDTQYF
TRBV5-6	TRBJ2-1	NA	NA	TGTGCCAGCAGCTTGCGTCTATACAATGAGCAGTTCTTC	CASSLRLYNEQFF
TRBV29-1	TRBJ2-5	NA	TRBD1	TGCAGTATACAGGGGCGGGAGACCCAGTACTTC	CSIQGRETQYF
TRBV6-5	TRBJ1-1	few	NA	TGTGCCAGCAGTTACTCGGGGGGTGAAGCTTTCTTT	CASSYSGGEAFF
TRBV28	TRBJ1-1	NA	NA	TGTGCCAGCAGTTTGCCCGGTGAAGCTTTCTTT	CASSLPGEAFF
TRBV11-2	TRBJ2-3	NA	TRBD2	TGTGCCAGCAGCCTCTCCCTGCGGTCTAGCGGGAGCCCAGATACGCAGTATTTT	CASSLSLRSSGSPDTQYF